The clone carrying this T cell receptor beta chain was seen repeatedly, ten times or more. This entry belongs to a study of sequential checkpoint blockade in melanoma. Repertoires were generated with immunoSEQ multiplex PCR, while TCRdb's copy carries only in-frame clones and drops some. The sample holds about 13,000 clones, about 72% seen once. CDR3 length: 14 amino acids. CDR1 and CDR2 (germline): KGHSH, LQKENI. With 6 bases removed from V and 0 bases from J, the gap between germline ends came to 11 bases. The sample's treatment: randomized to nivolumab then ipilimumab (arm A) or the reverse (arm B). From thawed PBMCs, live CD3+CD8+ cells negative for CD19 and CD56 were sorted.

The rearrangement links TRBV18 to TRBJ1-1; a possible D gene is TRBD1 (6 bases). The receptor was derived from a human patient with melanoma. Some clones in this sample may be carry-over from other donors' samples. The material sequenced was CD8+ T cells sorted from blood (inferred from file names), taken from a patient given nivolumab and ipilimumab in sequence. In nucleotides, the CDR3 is TGTGCCAGCTCCGAATGGGACATGAACACTGAAGCTTTCTTT. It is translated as CASSEWDMNTEAFF.